These 27 T cell receptor beta chains share one sample of origin, sequenced in a study of blood T cell repertoires in COVID-19. Profiling relied on immunoSEQ multiplex PCR, and the TCRdb table lists in-frame clones only, not all of them. The top ten hold roughly two fifths of the sample, which has some 82,000 clones, around 82% seen once. Sequenced: peripheral blood. The receptors come from an elderly man with active or convalescent COVID-19.

The V and J genes are TRBV7-9 and TRBJ2-3; 14 bases agree with TRBD2. Trimming cost V 3 bases and J 6 bases; bases outside gene matches: 8. Germline CDR1 SEHNR, CDR2 FQNEAQ (reference sequence). This CDR3 is built from 17 residues. CDR3 protein: CASSFTGTSGSPDTQYF. The CDR3 DNA reads as TGTGCCAGCAGCTTCACCGGGACTAGCGGGAGCCCCGATACGCAGTATTTT.

The chain employs TRBV11-2 and TRBJ2-1; perhaps TRBD2 as D (6 bases). The CDR3 runs to 14 residues. V was clipped by 3 bases and J by 8 bases, with 14 bases between them. The germline CDR1 and CDR2 sequences are SGHAT and FQNNGV. CDR3 protein: CASSFRRDGDEQFF. The CDR3 DNA is TGTGCCAGCAGCTTTAGGCGGGACGGCGATGAGCAGTTCTTC.

V gene TRBV10-3 combines with J gene TRBJ2-7, with 15 bases aligning to TRBD2. Germline V gives CDR1 ENHRY, CDR2 SYGVKD. V dropped 6 bases and J dropped 3; count of bases not matched to a gene: 3. This CDR3 comprises 15 residues. In DNA form, the CDR3 reads TGTGCCATCAGCCCGGGACTAGCGGGGGGCTACGAGCAGTACTTC. Amino acid sequence: CAISPGLAGGYEQYF.

The chain combines TRBV19 with TRBJ1-3, with TRBD1 identical over 12 bases. The CDR3 extends over 18 amino acids. The V and J ends lost 6 bases and 0 bases, in that order; junction bases with no gene match: 9. The V gene's germline CDR1 is LNHDA and CDR2 SQIVND (reference sequence). The CDR3 sequence: CASSPGTGGPSSGNTIYF. DNA for the CDR3: TGTGCCAGTAGCCCCGGGACAGGGGGCCCCAGCTCTGGAAACACCATATATTTT.

The gene calls are TRBV25-1 and TRBJ2-7, with D possibly being TRBD1 (6 bases). Per germline, CDR1 MGHDK and CDR2 SYGVNS. Trimming removed 7 bases at V and 7 bases at J, with 26 bases between. The CDR3 consists of 16 residues. The chain's CDR3 is CASTSTTGTNNGEQYF. The CDR3 DNA sequence: TGTGCCAGCACATCGACAACAGGGACGAATAATGGAGAGCAGTACTTC.

The J gene is TRBJ2-5, the V gene TRBV6-5; D possibly corresponds to TRBD1 (6 bases). The CDR3 is 14 residues long. Between the trimmed V and J ends, which lost 6 bases and 4 bases, there was a span of 15 bases. From germline, CDR1 is MNHEY and CDR2 SVGAGI. CDR3 nucleotides: TGTGCCAGCAGGCCAGGGGCCCTGCGAGAGACCCAGTACTTC. Its translation: CASRPGALRETQYF.

The chain couples TRBV5-1 to TRBJ2-3, with 7 nucleotides matching TRBD1. Germline lookup yields CDR1 SGHRS and CDR2 YFSETQ. J was trimmed by 2 bases and V by 2 bases; bases with no gene match: 5. This CDR3 comprises 15 residues. CDR3 loop: CASSFGTAYTDTQYF. CDR3 nucleotides: TGCGCCAGCAGCTTCGGGACAGCCTACACAGATACGCAGTATTTT.

The sample holds one count of this clone. The chain recombines TRBV2 with TRBJ1-5; tentative D call: TRBD1 (5 bases). Trimming shortened V by 5 bases and J by 5 bases, and 19 bases separated the two germline ends. This CDR3 has 16 amino acids. The germline CDR1 and CDR2 sequences are SNHLY and FYNNEI. The CDR3 is CASSNPGTEGHQPQHF. The DNA for the CDR3 is TGTGCCAGCAGTAACCCCGGGACTGAGGGCCATCAGCCCCAGCATTTT.

This clone was observed once. This chain connects TRBV19 to TRBJ2-1, with 9 bases matching TRBD2. The trim removed 6 bases at V and 2 bases at J, leaving 8 bases unmatched. This CDR3 has 16 amino acids. Germline V gene lookup returns CDR1 LNHDA and CDR2 SQIVND (reference sequence). CDR3 amino acids: CASREGGRAPYNEQFF. CDR3 in DNA: TGTGCCAGTAGAGAAGGCGGGAGGGCCCCCTACAATGAGCAGTTCTTC.

The rearrangement joins TRBV9 to TRBJ2-2; D is uncertain. The CDR3 extends over 15 amino acids. From germline, CDR1 is SGDLS and CDR2 YYNGEE. With 0 bases removed from V and 7 bases from J, the gap between germline ends came to 13 bases. CDR3 protein: CASSVGASFYGELFF. CDR3 bases: TGTGCCAGCAGCGTAGGGGCGAGTTTTTACGGGGAGCTGTTTTTT.

The chain is built from TRBV7-9 and TRBJ1-1; TRBD1 agrees at 8 bases. Germline CDR1 reads SEHNR; CDR2 reads FQNEAQ (reference sequence). The CDR3 loop spans 17 amino acids. Unmatched junction bases numbered 12, after V lost 4 bases and J lost 2 bases. The CDR3, as DNA: TGTGCCAGCAGCTCCGGGGACAGGTGGCGGTTTAACACTGAAGCTTTCTTT. Translation gives CASSSGDRWRFNTEAFF.

The CDR3 DNA reads as TGTGCCAGCTCACCACCCACAGACGAGACCCAGTACTTC. Its protein product is CASSPPTDETQYF. The gene calls are TRBV18 and TRBJ2-5; no firm D call. Looked up from germline, CDR1 is KGHSH and CDR2 is LQKENI. Trimming took 0 bases from V and 5 from J, leaving 7 bases between them. The CDR3 is made up of 13 amino acids.

This clone was seen only once. Distinct nucleotide sequences in the sample also encode this CDR3. The J gene is TRBJ2-1, the V gene TRBV2; 15 bases align to TRBD2. Germline assignment: CDR1 SNHLY and CDR2 FYNNEI. V was pared by 6 bases and J by 4 bases, with 1 base of the junction left unmatched. The length of the CDR3 is 15 residues. The CDR3 nucleotides are TGTGCCAGCAGCGGACTAGCGGGGGGGTACAATGAGCAGTTCTTC. It encodes CASSGLAGGYNEQFF.

The CDR3 DNA reads as TGTGCCAGCAGCTCGGGACAGAGTGGGGGCGCAAGATCACCCCTCCACTTT. This encodes CASSSGQSGGARSPLHF. This chain connects TRBV7-2 to TRBJ1-6; 7 bases align to TRBD1. The CDR3 contains 17 residues. Germline V gene sequence: CDR1 SGHTA, CDR2 FQGNSA. Trimming took 4 bases from V and 10 from J; bases not matched to a gene: 16.

The chain employs TRBV4-2 and TRBJ1-1, with a weak D call TRBD1 (5 bases). From germline, CDR1 is LGHNA and CDR2 YNFKEQ. With 6 bases removed from V and 11 bases from J, the gap between germline ends came to 19 bases. The CDR3 is made up of 13 amino acids. CDR3 region: CASRRSGGDVAFF. The CDR3 DNA sequence: TGTGCCAGCAGACGATCGGGGGGAGACGTGGCTTTCTTT.

This clone was counted between two and nine times. The V and J genes are TRBV21-1 and TRBJ2-7; no DNA check was done on the table's D call, TRBD2. TRBV21-1 is a recognized pseudogene. The CDR3 contains 15 residues. Written as DNA, the CDR3 is TGTGCCAGCAGTACCGGCCTAGCGGAACGCTACGAGCAGTACTTC. It codes for CASSTGLAERYEQYF.

The gene calls are TRBV4-1 and TRBJ2-3, with TRBD2 matching over 8 bases. The CDR3 contains 17 residues. Looked up from germline, CDR1 is MGHRA and CDR2 is YSYEKL. V dropped 0 bases and J dropped 4; count of bases not matched to a gene: 9. CDR3 coding DNA: TGCGCCAGCAGCCAAGATACCAGCGGGAGTGCGGCAGATACGCAGTATTTT. Translation gives CASSQDTSGSAADTQYF.

The chain carries TRBV6-5 and TRBJ2-7; maybe TRBD2 (5 bases). Between the trimmed V and J ends, which lost 7 bases and 0 bases, there was a span of 16 bases. Germline lookup yields CDR1 MNHEY and CDR2 SVGAGI. This CDR3 spans 15 amino acids. DNA for the CDR3: TGTGCCAGCAAGAGGGAGTATCCCAGCTCCTACGAGCAGTACTTC. Encoded protein: CASKREYPSSYEQYF.

The CDR3 region has the DNA TGTGCCAGCAGCCTGGGGGCTACCTATGGGGAGCTGTTTTTT. Its translation: CASSLGATYGELFF. V and J are TRBV11-2 and TRBJ2-2, with D possibly being TRBD1 (6 bases). The CDR3 totals 14 residues. Germline values: CDR1 SGHAT, CDR2 FQNNGV. The ends were cut back, 5 bases at V and 8 bases at J, with 15 bases in the middle.

This sequence joins TRBV18 and TRBJ1-2; D is undetermined. Deletions cut 3 bases from V and 4 bases from J, with 9 bases between. The length of the CDR3 is 13 residues. CDR1 is KGHSH and CDR2 is LQKENI in the germline V gene. Here the CDR3 DNA reads TGTGCCAGCTCACCTGAGGAGACCTATGGCTACACCTTC. It encodes CASSPEETYGYTF.

The chain has TRBV7-9 and TRBJ1-2, with D maybe TRBD1 (5 bases). The CDR3 runs 15 residues. Germline-derived CDR1 and CDR2 are SEHNR and FQNEAQ (reference sequence). Trimming removed 5 bases at V and 1 base at J, with 14 bases between. CDR3 region: CASSTDQGFNYGYTF. The CDR3 nucleotides are TGTGCCAGCAGCACCGACCAGGGCTTTAACTATGGCTACACCTTC. The variable domain in full, with the rest retrieved from reference TRBV7-9 and TRBJ1-2, is DTGVSQNPRHKITKRGQNVTFRCDPISEHNRLYWYRQTLGQGPEFLTYFQNEAQLEKSRLLSDRFSAERPKGSFSTLEIQRTEQGDSAMYLCASSTDQGFNYGYTFGSGTRLTVV.

The J gene is TRBJ2-2, the V gene TRBV7-3; D is possibly TRBD1 (6 bases). Germline assignment: CDR1 SGHTA and CDR2 FQGTGA. The CDR3 consists of 14 residues. V was trimmed by 5 bases and J by 1 base, leaving 8 bases between them. CDR3 nucleotide sequence: TGTGCCAGCAGCCAGACAGGGAACACCGGGGAGCTGTTTTTT. Its translation: CASSQTGNTGELFF. The variable domain in full, with the rest retrieved from reference TRBV7-3 and TRBJ2-2, is GAGVSQTPSNKVTEKGKYVELRCDPISGHTALYWYRQSLGQGPEFLIYFQGTGAADDSGLPNDRFFAVRPEGSVSTLKIQRTERGDSAVYLCASSQTGNTGELFFGEGSRLTVL.

V and J are TRBV5-1 and TRBJ1-1, with 8 bases lining up with TRBD1. V trimming: 4 bases; J trimming: 4 bases; junction bases outside the gene matches: 6. Germline CDR1 is SGHRS and CDR2 is YFSETQ. This CDR3 is 14 amino acids long. The CDR3 DNA reads TGCGCCAGCAGCCCCCAACAGGGGGGCACTGAAGCTTTCTTT. Its protein product is CASSPQQGGTEAFF.

The chain has TRBV5-1 and TRBJ1-4; a possible D gene is TRBD1 (5 bases). The germline V and J ends were trimmed by 7 bases and 2 bases, with 9 bases remaining between them. Germline CDR1 and CDR2: SGHRS and YFSETQ. The length of the CDR3 is 13 residues. The CDR3 DNA reads as TGCGCCAGCTCAGGGTACACTAATGAAAAACTGTTTTTT. This translates into CASSGYTNEKLFF.

This chain uses TRBV18 with TRBJ1-4; D unclear. The CDR3 is made up of 15 amino acids. Trimming stripped 2 bases from V and 7 bases from J, with 14 bases between. Germline values: CDR1 KGHSH, CDR2 LQKENI. The CDR3 nucleotides are TGTGCCAGCTCACCAGGCATGGAGGTGGGTGAAAAACTGTTTTTT. Translating gives CASSPGMEVGEKLFF.

The gene calls are TRBV5-5 and TRBJ2-3, with 8 positions matching TRBD1. The V gene end was trimmed by 0 bases and the J gene end by 2 bases; junction bases not matched to a gene: 5. Germline V gene sequence: CDR1 SGHKS, CDR2 YYEKEE (reference sequence). CDR3 size: 16 residues. The CDR3 spells CASSLAEGQATDTQYF. The CDR3 DNA reads as TGTGCCAGCAGCTTGGCGGAGGGACAGGCCACAGATACGCAGTATTTT.

The chain couples TRBV9 to TRBJ1-1; TRBD1 might be the D (6 bases). Germline V gives CDR1 SGDLS, CDR2 YYNGEE. Trimming took off 0 bases at V and 4 bases at J, with 10 bases between the two ends. CDR3 size: 14 residues. The CDR3 loop reads CASSVGGGGTEAFF. CDR3 sequence (DNA): TGTGCCAGCAGCGTAGGGGGGGGCGGCACTGAAGCTTTCTTT.